These 5 T cell receptor beta chains were sequenced from one sample in a study of T cells in Graves' hyperthyroidism and ophthalmopathy. RNA transcripts yielded amplified TCR beta CDR3 regions. HTBI primers were employed in a first-round RT-PCR of the TCR CDR3. TCRdb re-derived calls from the multiplex PCR reads in MiXCR, one entry per CDR3 protein. Of some 700,000 distinct CDR3 sequences listed, around a sixth are singletons. Material for sequencing was blood. These TCRs come from a man aged 45-60 years with Graves' hyperthyroidism.

Concerning this clonotype: This may come from a read error, since a much larger clone is one base off. This sequence joins TRBV5-1 and TRBJ2-1, with D possibly TRBD2 on 6 matching bases. Trimming removed 3 bases at V and 6 bases at J, with 13 bases between. Germline values: CDR1 SGHRS, CDR2 YFSETQ. The CDR3 has 14 residues. The CDR3 loop reads CASSSEGAGNEQFF. In DNA form, the CDR3 reads TGCGCCAGCAGCTCGGAGGGAGCTGGCAATGAGCAGTTCTTC.

This clonotype was observed at least ten times. The gene calls are TRBV27 and TRBJ2-3; D possibly corresponds to TRBD2 (5 bases). The germline V gene encodes CDR1 MNHEY and CDR2 SMNVEV (reference sequence). This CDR3 has 12 amino acids. Trimming removed 8 bases from V and 4 bases from J, with 10 bases in between. The CDR3 DNA reads TGTGCCAGCGCGGGCTTTGCAGATACGCAGTATTTT. The encoded protein is CASAGFADTQYF.

This clonotype was seen ten or more times. The chain joins TRBV5-1 to TRBJ1-1; D ambiguous. V gave up 1 base and J gave up 1 base, with 8 bases separating them. CDR1 and CDR2 from the germline V gene are SGHRS and YFSETQ. This CDR3 is 14 amino acids long. The CDR3, as DNA: TGCGCCAGCAGCTTGATGACTTCGAACACTGAAGCTTTCTTT. This encodes CASSLMTSNTEAFF.

The chain couples TRBV7-2 to TRBJ2-5; 9 bases match TRBD1. Germline V CDR1 and CDR2: SGHTA, FQGNSA. Unmatched junction bases numbered 4, after V lost 1 base and J lost 4 bases. The CDR3 sequence is 15 residues long. CDR3 sequence reads: CASSLVTGGAETQYF. The CDR3 region has the DNA TGTGCCAGCAGCTTAGTTACAGGGGGCGCAGAGACCCAGTACTTC.

There are many counts of this clonotype. The gene calls are TRBV12-3 or TRBV12-4 and TRBJ1-2, with D tentatively TRBD1 (5 bases). The V end lost 5 bases, the J end lost 2 bases, and 9 bases lay between the germline ends. The CDR3 is 13 amino acids. Written as DNA, the CDR3 is TGTGCCAGCAGTCGACACAGGAACTATGGCTACACCTTC. Translation gives CASSRHRNYGYTF.